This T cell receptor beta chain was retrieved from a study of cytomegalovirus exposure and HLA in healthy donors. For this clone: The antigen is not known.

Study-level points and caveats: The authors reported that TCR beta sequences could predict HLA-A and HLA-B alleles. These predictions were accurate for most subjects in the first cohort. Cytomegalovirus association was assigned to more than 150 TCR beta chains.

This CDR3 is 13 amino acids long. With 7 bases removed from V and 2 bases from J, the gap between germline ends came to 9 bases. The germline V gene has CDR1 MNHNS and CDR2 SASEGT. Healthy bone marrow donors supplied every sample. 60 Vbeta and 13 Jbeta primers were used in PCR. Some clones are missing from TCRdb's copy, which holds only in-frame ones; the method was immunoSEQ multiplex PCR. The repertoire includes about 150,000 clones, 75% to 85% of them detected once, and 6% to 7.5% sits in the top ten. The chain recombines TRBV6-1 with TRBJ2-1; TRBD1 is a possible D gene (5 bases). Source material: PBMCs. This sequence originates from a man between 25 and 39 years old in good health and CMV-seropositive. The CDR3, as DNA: TGTGCCAGCAAGTCAGGGACCTACAATGAGCAGTTCTTC. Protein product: CASKSGTYNEQFF.